This paragraph covers one T cell receptor beta chain sequence. The antigen remains unidentified. The entry originates in a study of cytomegalovirus exposure and HLA in healthy donors. The study, taken as a whole, reports: Associated with HLA alleles at 0.05 false discovery rate in a later analysis were some 16,000 TCR beta sequences.

This CDR3 is built from 15 residues. Trimming took 8 bases from V and 4 from J; bases not matched to a gene: 14. Germline CDR1 is MNHEY and CDR2 is SMNVEV (reference sequence). PCR amplification relied on 60 Vbeta primers (plus 13 Jbeta primers). Using immunoSEQ multiplex PCR, the repertoire was profiled, and TCRdb retains in-frame clones only, with some absent. The repertoire holds 170,000 or so clones, 75% to 85% seen once, with 6.5% to 8.5% in the top ten. The chain combines TRBV27 with TRBJ2-7; 7 bases are shared with TRBD2. The clonotype originates from a man aged 25-45 years in good health and CMV-seropositive. Sequences were obtained from PBMCs. The CDR3 is CASSLAGQGGYEQYF. Here the CDR3 DNA reads TGTGCCAGCTCCTTAGCGGGCCAGGGCGGGTACGAGCAGTACTTC.